The clone carrying this T cell receptor (beta chain) was seen more than once but under ten times. What it recognizes is unknown. TCR beta CDR3 regions were amplified from RNA transcripts. During a first-round RT-PCR of the TCR CDR3, the HTBI primer set was used. MiXCR, applied by TCRdb to the multiplex PCR reads, yields one record per CDR3 protein. The data hold around 700,000 distinct CDR3 sequences, with around 19% observed a single time. Germline V CDR1 and CDR2: DFQATT, SNEGSKA (reference sequence). V was cut by 2 bases and J by 0 bases, with 14 bases left in between. The CDR3 sequence is 16 residues long. This entry comes from a study of T cells in Graves' hyperthyroidism and ophthalmopathy. Whole-study results and caveats: Separating ophthalmopathy from stable hyperthyroidism was achieved by a 13 V-J model.

Clinical symptoms, serum thyroxine and TRAb, thyroid ultrasound and orbital computed tomography were used for the diagnoses. Material: blood. The sequence was collected from a woman in her forties or fifties with Graves' hyperthyroidism that later progressed to Graves' ophthalmopathy. The V and J genes are TRBV20-1 and TRBJ2-4, with D unresolved. The CDR3 spells CSARHTRKLAKNIQYF. The CDR3 coding sequence is TGCAGTGCTAGACATACAAGAAAACTAGCCAAAAACATTCAGTACTTC.